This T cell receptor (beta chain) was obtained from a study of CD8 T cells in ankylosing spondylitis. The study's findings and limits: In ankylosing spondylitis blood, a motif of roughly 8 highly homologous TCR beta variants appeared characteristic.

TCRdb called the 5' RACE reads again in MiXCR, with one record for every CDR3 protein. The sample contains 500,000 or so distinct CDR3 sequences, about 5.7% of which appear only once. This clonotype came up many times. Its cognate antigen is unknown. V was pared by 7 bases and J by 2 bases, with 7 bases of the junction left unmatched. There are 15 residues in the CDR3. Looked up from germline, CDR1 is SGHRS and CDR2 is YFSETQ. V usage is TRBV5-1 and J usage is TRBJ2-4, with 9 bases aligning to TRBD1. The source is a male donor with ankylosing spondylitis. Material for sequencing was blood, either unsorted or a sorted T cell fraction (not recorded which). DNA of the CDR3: TGCGCCAGCTCCGGGACAGGGATGACCAAAAACATTCAGTACTTC. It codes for CASSGTGMTKNIQYF.